This record covers a single TCR beta chain. Its cognate antigen is unknown. Cells designated naive CD8 were CD45RO-negative and were positively selected for CCR7, with terminally differentiated effector memory CD45RA+ cells excluded. The authors distributed each subset's genomic DNA evenly over several immunoSEQ plates. Original processing notes: Junction-only immunoSEQ data arrived without quality scores, meaning filtering differed. Sequenced by immunoSEQ multiplex PCR; TCRdb stores in-frame clones only, minus some. The DNA gave D and trimming, while V, J and clone size come from that table. The sample has about 820,000 clones, 80% to 95% seen once. CDR1 and CDR2 (germline): MGHDK, SYGVNS. The V end was cut by 3 bases, the J end by 2 bases, with 12 bases between. The CDR3 sequence is 15 residues long. This sample was taken from a study of shared clonotypes between healthy human individuals. Regarding the study as a whole: Non-shared clonotypes displayed generation probabilities falling below those of clonotypes present in all four donors. Across four donors, naive CD4 shared 4.5% to 6%, naive CD8 around 4%, memory CD4 more than 2%, memory CD8 about 0.4%.

The receptor's source is a man aged 25-40 years in good health. The rearrangement uses TRBV25-1 and TRBJ2-3, with D tentatively TRBD1 (6 bases). The sequenced sample was naive CD8+ T cells sorted from blood. The DNA of the CDR3 is TGTGCCAGCAGTGATGGGGGACAAGACACAGATACGCAGTATTTT. Its protein is CASSDGGQDTDTQYF.